This T cell receptor beta chain is drawn from a study of blood T cell repertoires in COVID-19. Study-level background: Specimens from acute and convalescent COVID-19 originated in the United States, Italy and Spain. T cells, B-cell-depleted T cells, or PBMCs provided the cDNA or gDNA that served as material.

V was trimmed by 2 bases and J by 2 bases, leaving 8 bases between them. The germline V gene encodes CDR1 SGHRS and CDR2 YFSETQ. The length of the CDR3 is 14 residues. Authors' methods: How many nucleated cells were present was estimated from reference gene primer amplification. TCRdb keeps only in-frame clones here, not all; method: immunoSEQ multiplex PCR. The V and J calls and clone size are taken from that table; D and trimming were inferred from the DNA. This table has roughly 350,000 clones, roughly 90% appearing once. Before being deemed recovered, Cohort 3 donors had two negative PCRs, clearance, or symptom resolution.

Source material: PBMCs or T cells enriched from blood (not recorded which). This chain connects TRBV5-1 to TRBJ2-1; D remains ambiguous. This clonotype was obtained from a woman in her twenties or thirties who had recovered from COVID-19. For the CDR3, the DNA is TGCGCCAGCAGCTTATCGGGTCCCTACAATGAGCAGTTCTTC. It is translated as CASSLSGPYNEQFF.